A selection of T cell receptor beta chains follows, all from one sample in a study of beta chain features in type 1 diabetes. Only in-frame clones appear in the TCRdb table, and some are missing; sequencing was by immunoSEQ multiplex PCR. The sample holds over 600,000 clones; approximately 13% are singletons and the top ten take over 0.1%. Sequencing was carried out using naive CD4+ T cells from blood. These receptors were obtained from a man aged 30 to 39 with type 1 diabetes. Each CDR3 is given with its conserved first and last residue. The D gene is left open where the match is weak. Clone size is shown for a subset of rows, as once, few, many or a class of expanded clone.

clone size	V gene	J gene	D gene	CDR3 DNA	CDR3 protein
NA	TRBV2	TRBJ1-5	TRBD1	TGTGCCAGCAGTGGGGACAGGTCAGCAAATCAGCCCCAGCATTTT	CASSGDRSANQPQHF
NA	TRBV7-9	TRBJ2-3	NA	TGTGCCAGCATCCGGGTGCCAGATACGCAGTATTTT	CASIRVPDTQYF
NA	TRBV7-9	TRBJ1-5	NA	TGTGCCAGCAGCTTAGAATGGGACGGGCTGGATAGCAATCAGCCCCAGCATTTT	CASSLEWDGLDSNQPQHF
few	TRBV2	TRBJ2-4	TRBD2	TGTGCCAGCAGTCGAGGACTAGCGGGGGCTATAAACATTCAGTACTTC	CASSRGLAGAINIQYF
NA	TRBV28	TRBJ1-4	TRBD1	TGTGCCAGCAGCATCATACAGGGGGCAGGAGAAAAACTGTTTTTT	CASSIIQGAGEKLFF
few	TRBV30	TRBJ2-2	NA	TGTGCCTGGAGTGTACCAGGGAACACCGGGGAGCTGTTTTTT	CAWSVPGNTGELFF
NA	TRBV15	TRBJ1-4	NA	TGTGCCACCAGCAGAGCCGGACATAATGAAAAACTGTTTTTT	CATSRAGHNEKLFF
NA	TRBV7-2	TRBJ1-6	NA	TGTGCCAGCAGCTTAAGAGATTCACCCCTCCACTTT	CASSLRDSPLHF
NA	TRBV29-1	TRBJ2-1	NA	TGCAGCGTTGGGGAGATCAGGGGAAATGAGCAGTTCTTC	CSVGEIRGNEQFF
NA	TRBV6-1	TRBJ2-5	TRBD2	TGTGCCAGCAGTGAATCTGGCTGGGGGACTAGCAAAGAGACCCAGTACTTC	CASSESGWGTSKETQYF
few	TRBV5-4	TRBJ1-4	NA	TGTGCCAGCAGCTTACAGACAGTGGGTAATGAAAAACTGTTTTTT	CASSLQTVGNEKLFF
few	TRBV2	TRBJ1-6	NA	TGTGCCAGCAGGGCGAGGGACGTGGGGGTATCACCCCTCCACTTT	CASRARDVGVSPLHF
once	TRBV5-6	TRBJ2-3	NA	TGTGCCAGCAGCTTGTTACGGAACACAGATACGCAGTATTTT	CASSLLRNTDTQYF
few	TRBV30	TRBJ2-3	TRBD2	TGTGCCCAGCGGGGGGTCCCGCTGGATACGCAGTATTTT	CAQRGVPLDTQYF
few	TRBV6-6	TRBJ2-3	TRBD1	TGTGCCAGCAGTTACGAGGGACAGGGGCTCACAGATACGCAGTATTTT	CASSYEGQGLTDTQYF
few	TRBV6-1	TRBJ2-5	TRBD1	TGTGCCAGCAGTGCCCCACCAATCACAGGGGGAAAAGAGACCCAGTACTTC	CASSAPPITGGKETQYF
few	TRBV5-4	TRBJ2-2	TRBD2	TGTGCCAGCAGCCTCGGACTAGCGGGGGTGAACACCGGGGAGCTGTTTTTT	CASSLGLAGVNTGELFF
NA	TRBV20-1	TRBJ2-7	NA	TGCAGTTGGGACGGGCAGTACTTC	CSWDGQYF
few	TRBV10-3	TRBJ1-1	TRBD1	TGTGCCATCAGTGTTAGTCAGGGGGACCCTGAAGCTTTCTTT	CAISVSQGDPEAFF
few	TRBV9	TRBJ1-6	NA	TGTGCCAGCGGCAGTACACCCCTCCACTTT	CASGSTPLHF
NA	TRBV7-2	TRBJ2-7	TRBD2	TGTGCCAGCAGCTCCGGACTAGCGGGGGCCTACGAGCAGTACTTC	CASSSGLAGAYEQYF
NA	TRBV29-1	TRBJ1-1	NA	TGCAGCGTTGATTGGAGGGGGATGAACACTGAAGCTTTCTTT	CSVDWRGMNTEAFF
NA	TRBV5-1	TRBJ1-6	NA	TGCGCCAGCAGCTTCGACACGGTCCCTAATTCACCCCTCCACTTT	CASSFDTVPNSPLHF
few	TRBV6-1	TRBJ1-2	NA	TGTGCCAGCACCTCCCCTTATGGCTACACCTTC	CASTSPYGYTF
few	TRBV29-1	TRBJ2-2	NA	TGCAGCGCTACCCGCTGGGACACCGGGGAGCTGTTTTTT	CSATRWDTGELFF
NA	TRBV7-3	TRBJ1-3	NA	TGTGCCAGCAGCTTGCCGATGACCGAGTTATCTGGAAACACCATATATTTT	CASSLPMTELSGNTIYF
NA	TRBV7-2	TRBJ1-2	NA	TGTGCCAGCAGCCAGGGGCCCTCTAACTATGGCTACACCTTC	CASSQGPSNYGYTF
few	TRBV7-2	TRBJ2-5	NA	TGTGCCAGCAGCTTAGCCAGTCAAGAGACCCAGTACTTC	CASSLASQETQYF
NA	TRBV30	TRBJ2-3	NA	TGTGCCTGGAGTGGAGGGTATACGCAGTATTTT	CAWSGGYTQYF
NA	TRBV20-1	TRBJ2-1	NA	TGCAGTGCAAGCAGTTACAATGAGCAGTTCTTC	CSASSYNEQFF
few	TRBV4-3	TRBJ2-5	TRBD2	TGCGCCAGCAGCCGCATCATGGCAGGCGGGGGGGAGGAAGAGACCCAGTACTTC	CASSRIMAGGGEEETQYF
few	TRBV7-9	TRBJ1-1	TRBD1	TGTGCCAGCAGCTCGGGACAGGGGGCCCCTGAAGCTTTCTTT	CASSSGQGAPEAFF
NA	TRBV29-1	TRBJ1-2	NA	TGCAGCGGGTGGACAGACTCTAACTATGGCTACACCTTC	CSGWTDSNYGYTF
NA	TRBV28	TRBJ2-7	TRBD1	TGTGCCAGCAGTTCGGTTGGACAGGGGGCGACTGAGCAGTACTTC	CASSSVGQGATEQYF
NA	TRBV2	TRBJ2-3	TRBD2	TGTGCCAGCAGTGAAGCGGGGGGGGGCACAGATACGCAGTATTTT	CASSEAGGGTDTQYF
few	TRBV6-5	TRBJ1-3	NA	TGTGCCAGCAATGCCGGCGGCTCTGGAAACACCATATATTTT	CASNAGGSGNTIYF
few	TRBV7-2	TRBJ2-7	TRBD1	TGTGCCAGCAGCTCAATGGACAGGTACTACGAGCAGTACTTC	CASSSMDRYYEQYF
NA	TRBV7-2	TRBJ2-1	TRBD2	TGTGCCAGCAGCCGTCCCGGGCGGGGGGGCTACAATGAGCAGTTCTTC	CASSRPGRGGYNEQFF
NA	TRBV7-2	TRBJ1-2	NA	TGTGCCAGCAGCTCGGACAGCTCTAACTATGGCTACACCTTC	CASSSDSSNYGYTF
NA	TRBV14	TRBJ2-7	NA	TGTGCCAGCAGCCAAGAGTGGCAGGGGAGCTCCTACGAGCAGTACTTC	CASSQEWQGSSYEQYF
NA	TRBV10-3	TRBJ1-2	TRBD1	TGTGCCATCAGTCCGGACAGGGTCTATGGCTACACCTTC	CAISPDRVYGYTF
NA	TRBV7-9	TRBJ1-2	NA	TGTGCCAGCAGCTTAGATCGGACTAACTATGGCTACACCTTC	CASSLDRTNYGYTF
NA	TRBV19	TRBJ2-6	TRBD1	TGTGCCAGTAGTACCTGGACAGGGAGATCCTCTGGGGCCAACGTCCTGACTTTC	CASSTWTGRSSGANVLTF
NA	TRBV7-2	TRBJ2-3	NA	TGTGCCAGCAGCCCCTTCAGGGCCGATATGGGGACAGATACGCAGTATTTT	CASSPFRADMGTDTQYF
NA	TRBV2	TRBJ2-5	TRBD2	TGTGCCAGCAGCCCGGGACTAGGAGAGACCCAGTACTTC	CASSPGLGETQYF
NA	TRBV4-2	TRBJ2-6	NA	TGTGCCAGCAGCCAAGATCTTATTGGGGGCTCGGGCTCTGGGGCCAACGTCCTGACTTTC	CASSQDLIGGSGSGANVLTF
NA	TRBV6-5	TRBJ2-3	TRBD2	TGTGCCAGCAGTTACTCGATTGCGGGGGGCACAGATACGCAGTATTTT	CASSYSIAGGTDTQYF
few	TRBV27	TRBJ1-6	TRBD1	TGTGCCAGCAGTTTCGGACAGGGAGGGGCCCCCCTCCACTTT	CASSFGQGGAPLHF
few	TRBV5-4	TRBJ2-5	NA	TGTGCCAGCAGCTTGAGACAGCAATACCAAGAGACCCAGTACTTC	CASSLRQQYQETQYF
NA	TRBV30	TRBJ2-5	TRBD2	TGTGCCTGGAGTGTACAAGCGGGGGCCTCGGAGGGGACCCAGTACTTC	CAWSVQAGASEGTQYF
few	TRBV28	TRBJ2-6	TRBD1	TGTGCCAGCAGACAGGACAGGGGGTCAACTGGGGCCAACGTCCTGACTTTC	CASRQDRGSTGANVLTF
NA	TRBV7-9	TRBJ2-1	TRBD2	TGTGCCTCAGTAGCGGGGGGTTCCTACAATGAGCAGTTCTTC	CASVAGGSYNEQFF